This T cell receptor beta chain was sequenced in a study of T-cell reconstitution after alpha-beta-depleted transplantation in children. The library targeted TCRbeta and was prepared with unique molecular identifiers. TCRdb itself ran the PCR reads through MiXCR, one entry per CDR3 protein. This repertoire shows approximately 630,000 distinct CDR3 sequences, around 13% found once; its top ten account for about 0.79%. The sample holds many counts of this clonotype. The sequence was collected from a girl aged 2-10 years with congenital amegakaryocytic thrombocytopenia, due to receive a stem cell transplant. This specimen consisted of PBMCs, obtained before TCRalphabeta/CD19-depleted stem cell transplant.

This chain's CDR3 is CASSFFRTSGYNEQFF. CDR3 sequence (DNA): TGTGCCAGCAGTTTTTTCAGGACTAGCGGATACAATGAGCAGTTCTTC. This sequence joins TRBV12-3 or TRBV12-4 and TRBJ2-1, with TRBD2 matching 10 bases. The CDR3 sequence is 16 residues long. The junction had 6 bases not matched to a gene; V was cut back by 3 bases and J by 4 bases.